This record concerns one T cell receptor (beta chain) sequence. Data came from immunoSEQ multiplex PCR; TCRdb stores just in-frame clones and leaves some out. This sample has around 320,000 clones, with over 85% found just once. V was clipped by 5 bases and J by 2 bases, with 9 bases between them. The CDR3 is 14 residues long. CDR1 is MDHEN and CDR2 is SYDVKM in the germline V gene. The sample comes from a study of blood T cell repertoires in COVID-19. This chain connects TRBV28 to TRBJ2-2; D is possibly TRBD1 (5 bases). This TCR came from a woman aged 45 to 65 who had been exposed to COVID-19. The sample comprised PBMCs or T cells enriched from blood (not recorded which). The CDR3, as DNA: TGTGCCAGCAGTCCAGGGTCTAACACCGGGGAGCTGTTTTTT. Its protein is CASSPGSNTGELFF.